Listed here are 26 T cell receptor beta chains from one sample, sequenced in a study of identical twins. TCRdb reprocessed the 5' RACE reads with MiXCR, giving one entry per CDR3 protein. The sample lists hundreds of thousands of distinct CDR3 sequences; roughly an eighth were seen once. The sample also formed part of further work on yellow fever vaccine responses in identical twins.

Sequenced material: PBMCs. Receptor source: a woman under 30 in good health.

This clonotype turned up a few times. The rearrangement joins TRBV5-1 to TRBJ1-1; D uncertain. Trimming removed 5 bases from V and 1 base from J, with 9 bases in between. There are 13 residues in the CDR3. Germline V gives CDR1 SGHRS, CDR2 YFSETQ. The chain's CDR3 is CASRRVGNTEAFF. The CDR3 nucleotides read TGCGCCAGCAGGCGGGTCGGGAACACTGAAGCTTTCTTT.

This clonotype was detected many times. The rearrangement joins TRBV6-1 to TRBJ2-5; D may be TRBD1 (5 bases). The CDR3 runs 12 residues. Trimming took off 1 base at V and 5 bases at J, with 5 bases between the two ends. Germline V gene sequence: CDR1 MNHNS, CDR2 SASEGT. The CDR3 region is CASSEEGETQYF. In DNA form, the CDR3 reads TGTGCCAGCAGTGAAGAGGGGGAGACCCAGTACTTC.

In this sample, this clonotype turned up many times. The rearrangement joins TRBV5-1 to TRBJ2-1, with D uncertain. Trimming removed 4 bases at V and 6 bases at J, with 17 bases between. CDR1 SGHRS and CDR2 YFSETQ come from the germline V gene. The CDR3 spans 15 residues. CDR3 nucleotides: TGCGCCAGCAGCCCAGCCCTTTTTCTCGTCAATGAGCAGTTCTTC. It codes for CASSPALFLVNEQFF.

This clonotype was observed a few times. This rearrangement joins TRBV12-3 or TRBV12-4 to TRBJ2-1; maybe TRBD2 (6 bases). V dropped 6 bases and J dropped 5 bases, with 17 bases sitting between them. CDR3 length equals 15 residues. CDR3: CASSPGVNWDNEQFF. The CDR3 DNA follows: TGTGCCAGCAGCCCGGGGGTCAATTGGGACAATGAGCAGTTCTTC.

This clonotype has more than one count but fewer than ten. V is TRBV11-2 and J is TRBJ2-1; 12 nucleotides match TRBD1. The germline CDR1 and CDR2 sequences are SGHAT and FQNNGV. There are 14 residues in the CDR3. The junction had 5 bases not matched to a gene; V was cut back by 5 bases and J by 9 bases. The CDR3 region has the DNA TGTGCCAGCAGCCCCGGGACAGGGGGCCTTGAGCAGTTCTTC. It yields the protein CASSPGTGGLEQFF.

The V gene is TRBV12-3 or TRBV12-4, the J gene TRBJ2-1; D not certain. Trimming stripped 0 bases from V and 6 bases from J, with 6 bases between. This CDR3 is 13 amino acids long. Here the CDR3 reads CASSLAVVNEQFF. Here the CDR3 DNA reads TGTGCCAGCAGTTTAGCCGTGGTCAATGAGCAGTTCTTC.

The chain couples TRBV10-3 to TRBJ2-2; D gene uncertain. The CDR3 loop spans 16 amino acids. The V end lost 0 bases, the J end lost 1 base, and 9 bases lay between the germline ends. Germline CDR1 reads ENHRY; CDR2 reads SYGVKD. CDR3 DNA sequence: TGTGCCATCAGTGAGTCGAACCTATTGAACACCGGGGAGCTGTTTTTT. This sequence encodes CAISESNLLNTGELFF.

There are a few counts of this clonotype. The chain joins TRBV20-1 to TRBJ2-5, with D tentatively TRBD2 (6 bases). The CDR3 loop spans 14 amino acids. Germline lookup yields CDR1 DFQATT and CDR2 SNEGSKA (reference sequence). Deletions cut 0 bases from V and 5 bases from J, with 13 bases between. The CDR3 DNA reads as TGCAGTGCTAGAGACAGGGCGGGAAGGGAGACCCAGTACTTC. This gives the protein CSARDRAGRETQYF.

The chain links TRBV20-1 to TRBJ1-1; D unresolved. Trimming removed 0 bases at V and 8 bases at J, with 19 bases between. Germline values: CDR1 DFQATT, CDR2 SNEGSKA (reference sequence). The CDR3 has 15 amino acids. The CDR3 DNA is TGCAGTGCTAGAGATGCCTCGACCGGGGAGTTAGAAGCTTTCTTT. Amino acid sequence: CSARDASTGELEAFF.

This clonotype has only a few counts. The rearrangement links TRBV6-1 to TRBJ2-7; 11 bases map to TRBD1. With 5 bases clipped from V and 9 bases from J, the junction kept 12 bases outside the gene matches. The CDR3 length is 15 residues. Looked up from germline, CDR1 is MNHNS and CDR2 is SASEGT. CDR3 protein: CASSLGGTGGTRQYF. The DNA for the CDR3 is TGTGCCAGCAGTCTGGGGGGGACAGGGGGGACTCGGCAGTACTTC.

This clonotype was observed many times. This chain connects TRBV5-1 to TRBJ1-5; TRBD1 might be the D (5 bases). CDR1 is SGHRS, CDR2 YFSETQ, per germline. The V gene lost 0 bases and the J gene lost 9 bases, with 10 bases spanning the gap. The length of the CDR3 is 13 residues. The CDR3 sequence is CASSLAGQSPQHF. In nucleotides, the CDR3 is TGCGCCAGCAGCTTGGCTGGACAATCGCCCCAGCATTTT.

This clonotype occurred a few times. The CDR3 nucleotides are TGTGCCAGCAGCGTAAGCGGGACACAAGAGACCCAGTACTTC. It encodes CASSVSGTQETQYF. The chain employs TRBV9 and TRBJ2-5, with a possible D match to TRBD2 (7 bases). V was clipped by 1 base and J by 2 bases, with 9 bases between them. The CDR3 covers 14 residues. Per germline, CDR1 SGDLS and CDR2 YYNGEE.

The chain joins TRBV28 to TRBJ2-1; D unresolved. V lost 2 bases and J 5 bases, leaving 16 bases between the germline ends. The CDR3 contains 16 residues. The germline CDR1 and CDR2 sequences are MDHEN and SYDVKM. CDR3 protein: CASSLMSRLLNNEQFF. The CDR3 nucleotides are TGTGCCAGCAGTTTAATGTCTCGGCTTTTAAACAATGAGCAGTTCTTC.

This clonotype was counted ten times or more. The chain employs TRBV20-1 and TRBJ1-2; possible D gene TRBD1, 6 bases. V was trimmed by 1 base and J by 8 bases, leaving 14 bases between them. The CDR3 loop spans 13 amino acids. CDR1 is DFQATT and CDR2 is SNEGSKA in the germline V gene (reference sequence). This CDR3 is CSARVQGPGGYTF. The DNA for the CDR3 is TGCAGTGCTAGAGTACAGGGTCCGGGAGGCTACACCTTC.

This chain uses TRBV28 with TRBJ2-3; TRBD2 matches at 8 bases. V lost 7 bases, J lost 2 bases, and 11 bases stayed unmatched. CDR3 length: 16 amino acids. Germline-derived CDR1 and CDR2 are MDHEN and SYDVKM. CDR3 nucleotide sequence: TGTGCCAGCATATTAGCGGGGAAACAAAACACAGATACGCAGTATTTT. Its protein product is CASILAGKQNTDTQYF.

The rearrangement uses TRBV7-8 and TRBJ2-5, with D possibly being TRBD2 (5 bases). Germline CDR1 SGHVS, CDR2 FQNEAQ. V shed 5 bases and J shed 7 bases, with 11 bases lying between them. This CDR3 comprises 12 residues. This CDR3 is CASSPLEGTQYF. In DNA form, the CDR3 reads TGTGCCAGCAGCCCGTTAGAGGGGACCCAGTACTTC.

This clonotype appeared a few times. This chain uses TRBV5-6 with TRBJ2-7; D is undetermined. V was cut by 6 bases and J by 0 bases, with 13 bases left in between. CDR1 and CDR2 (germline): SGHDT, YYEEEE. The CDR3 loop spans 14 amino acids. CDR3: CASTSGPSSYEQYV. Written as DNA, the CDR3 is TGTGCCAGCACGTCAGGACCGAGCTCCTACGAGCAGTACGTC.

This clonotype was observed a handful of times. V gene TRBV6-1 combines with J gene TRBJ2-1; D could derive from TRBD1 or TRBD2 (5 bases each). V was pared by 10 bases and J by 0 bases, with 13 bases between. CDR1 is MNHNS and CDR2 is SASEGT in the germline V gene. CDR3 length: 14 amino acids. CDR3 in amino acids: CAIAGTHSYNEQFF. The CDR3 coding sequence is TGTGCCATAGCCGGGACCCACTCCTACAATGAGCAGTTCTTC.

CDR3 coding DNA: TGCGCCAGCAGCTTCGACAGGGTAGGGGACACTGAAGCTTTCTTT. Translation: CASSFDRVGDTEAFF. J is TRBJ1-1 and V is TRBV5-1; TRBD1 matches at 7 bases. The CDR3 length is 15 residues. Trimming took 2 bases from V and 3 from J; bases not matched to a gene: 7. CDR1 and CDR2 (germline): SGHRS, YFSETQ.

The CDR3 is CASSQGDGTGTNEQFF. The CDR3 DNA reads TGCGCCAGCAGCCAAGGAGACGGGACAGGGACCAATGAGCAGTTCTTC. This rearrangement joins TRBV4-1 to TRBJ2-1, with 9 bases that match TRBD1. This CDR3 spans 16 amino acids. Losses at the gene ends were 1 base for V and 6 bases for J; bases not matched to a gene: 7. In germline, CDR1 is MGHRA, CDR2 YSYEKL.

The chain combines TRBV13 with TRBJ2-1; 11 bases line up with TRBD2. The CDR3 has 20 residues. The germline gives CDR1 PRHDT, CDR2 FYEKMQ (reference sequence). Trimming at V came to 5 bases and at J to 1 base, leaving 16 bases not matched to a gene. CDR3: CASSPTSGSVPLQSYNEQFF. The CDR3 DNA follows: TGTGCCAGCAGCCCAACTAGCGGGAGTGTCCCCCTACAATCCTACAATGAGCAGTTCTTC.

CDR3 nucleotide sequence: TGTGCCAGCAGTTTCTCCACAAACGGACAGTTTGGCGATGAGCAGTTCTTC. Protein: CASSFSTNGQFGDEQFF. V usage is TRBV28 and J usage is TRBJ2-1, with D possibly being TRBD1 (6 bases). This CDR3 is 17 amino acids long. With 3 bases removed from V and 8 bases from J, the gap between germline ends came to 23 bases. The germline gives CDR1 MDHEN, CDR2 SYDVKM.

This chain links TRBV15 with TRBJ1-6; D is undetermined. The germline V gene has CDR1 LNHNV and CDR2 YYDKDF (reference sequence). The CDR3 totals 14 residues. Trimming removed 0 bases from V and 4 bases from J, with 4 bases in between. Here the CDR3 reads CATSREAYNSPLHF. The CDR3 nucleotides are TGTGCCACCAGCAGAGAAGCTTATAATTCACCCCTCCACTTT.

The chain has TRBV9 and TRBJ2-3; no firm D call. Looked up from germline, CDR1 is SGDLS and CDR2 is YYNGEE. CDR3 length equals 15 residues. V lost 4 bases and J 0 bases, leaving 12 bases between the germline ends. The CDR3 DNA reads TGTGCCAGCAGCCTCTTGGGAACTAGCACAGATACGCAGTATTTT. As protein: CASSLLGTSTDTQYF.

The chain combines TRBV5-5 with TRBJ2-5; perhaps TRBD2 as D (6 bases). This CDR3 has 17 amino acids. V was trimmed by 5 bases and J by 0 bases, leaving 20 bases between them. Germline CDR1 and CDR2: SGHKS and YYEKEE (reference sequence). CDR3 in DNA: TGTGCCAGCAGTCCACGCCTACAGCGGGCGTACCAAGAGACCCAGTACTTC. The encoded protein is CASSPRLQRAYQETQYF.

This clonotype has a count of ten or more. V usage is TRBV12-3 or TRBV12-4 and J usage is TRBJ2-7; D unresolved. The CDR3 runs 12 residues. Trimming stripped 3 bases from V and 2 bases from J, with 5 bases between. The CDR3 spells CASSFGPYEQYV. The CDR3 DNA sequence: TGTGCCAGCAGTTTCGGACCCTACGAGCAGTACGTC.